This T cell receptor (beta chain) came from a study of cytomegalovirus exposure and HLA in healthy donors. Broader study findings: A later analysis found first-cohort TCR clusters tended to co-occur in the 90 to 150 validation repertoires. The study found most TCR sequences rare, yet found some public TCRs in many donors. The study designated some 180 TCR beta chains cytomegalovirus-associated.

Generated by immunoSEQ multiplex PCR, the TCRdb table keeps only in-frame clones and is missing some. The table records about 100,000 clones, about 85% of them present only once. About this clone itself: Its antigen is unidentified.

The sample was PBMCs. The TCR sequence derives from a woman aged 18-29 years in good health and CMV-seronegative.

The CDR3 sequence is CASSLGDRENSPLHF. The CDR3 nucleotides read TGTGCCAGCAGCTTAGGGGACAGGGAAAATTCACCCCTCCACTTT. The V and J genes are TRBV7-9 and TRBJ1-6; 9 positions match TRBD1. V was clipped by 1 base and J by 7 bases; unmatched bases: 2. This CDR3 contains 15 residues. CDR1 SEHNR and CDR2 FQNEAQ come from the germline V gene (reference sequence). The variable domain in full, completed from reference TRBV7-9 and TRBJ1-6, reads DTGVSQNPRHKITKRGQNVTFRCDPISEHNRLYWYRQTLGQGPEFLTYFQNEAQLEKSRLLSDRFSAERPKGSFSTLEIQRTEQGDSAMYLCASSLGDRENSPLHFGNGTRLTVT.